This TCR beta chain appears in the sequencing data of a study of blood T cell repertoires in COVID-19. Background on the study: Material from acute and convalescent COVID-19 was sourced from the United States, Italy and Spain. From T cells, B-cell-depleted T cells, or PBMCs came the material, which was cDNA or gDNA.

The germline V gene encodes CDR1 SGHRS and CDR2 YFSETQ. The CDR3 runs 14 residues. Trimming took 4 bases from V and 0 from J, leaving 9 bases between them. Study processing details: Amplification from reference gene primers served as the basis for estimated nucleated cell counts. Libraries were prepared by immunoSEQ multiplex PCR; TCRdb keeps only in-frame clonotypes and omits some of them. The DNA gave D and trimming, while V, J and clone size come from that table. Among 110,000 to 150,000 clones listed, roughly 80% were seen once. This TCR derives from a woman aged 80 or older with acute or convalescent COVID-19. J is TRBJ2-3 and V is TRBV5-1; D unclear. The sequenced sample was peripheral blood. The CDR3 DNA reads as TGCGCCAGCAGCCCCGAGTCAAGCACAGATACGCAGTATTTT. It specifies CASSPESSTDTQYF.